Ten or more counts support the clone carrying this T cell receptor beta chain. The target antigen is unknown. TCRbeta library construction was performed incorporating unique molecular identifiers. Each CDR3 protein gets one entry after TCRdb re-called the PCR reads with MiXCR. In the table there are hundreds of thousands of distinct CDR3 sequences, under 30% of which are singletons. This entry comes from a study of T-cell reconstitution after alpha-beta-depleted transplantation in children. Notes on the study in general: Fresh T-cell production supplied most of the T-cell counts and diversity seen one year after transplant. By about two months after transplant, alpha-beta T cells reportedly arose from several hundred graft clones that had expanded. For some patients, TCRbeta diversity was high at day 60 because of recipient T cells and thymic progenitors that survived.

This CDR3 has 14 amino acids. The V and J ends lost 3 bases and 5 bases respectively, with 13 bases between them. Source: PBMCs, mostly from graft donor cells, taken 360 days after TCRalphabeta/CD19-depleted stem cell transplant. This chain uses TRBV12-3 or TRBV12-4 with TRBJ1-2; D possibly corresponds to TRBD1 (5 bases). The sequence was collected from a boy in the first two years of life who had a stem cell transplant for acute myeloid leukemia, so the T cells may come from the graft donor. CDR3 sequence reads: CASSFDSKRYGYTF. The CDR3 nucleotides read TGTGCCAGCAGTTTCGACAGTAAGCGTTATGGCTACACCTTC.